The 15 T cell receptor beta chains listed next were all sequenced from one sample in a study of T-cell reconstitution after alpha-beta-depleted transplantation in children listed by TCRdb under 2016. Library construction relied on PCR. Sequenced on an Illumina HiSeq 2500. Molecular barcoding was employed in the preparation of TCR libraries, with unique molecular identifiers being used to normalize TCRbeta repertoire quantification. TCRdb redid the processing of the public reads, applying fastp at Q25 and MiXCR, and retained in-frame beta chains. CDR3 protein sequences are deduplicated, and each keeps its most common genes and DNA. This sample holds just over 950,000 distinct CDR3 sequences; about 26% were observed only once. Roughly 27% of the sample comes from the top ten. The sample's treatment or condition label, decoded: allogeneic hematopoietic cell transplantation with graft depleted of TCRalphabeta T cells and CD19 B cells.

Sequenced here: PBMCs, mostly from graft donor cells, sampled 360 days after TCRalphabeta/CD19-depleted stem cell transplant. These receptor sequences come from a boy under two years old who had a stem cell transplant for SCID, so the T cells may come from the graft donor.

This clonotype was seen a handful of times. V gene TRBV7-2 combines with J gene TRBJ1-1, with D possibly being TRBD1 (5 bases). Trimming shortened V by 3 bases and J by 0 bases, and 11 bases separated the two germline ends. Germline CDR1 SGHTA, CDR2 FQGNSA. The CDR3 has 15 residues. The CDR3 spells CASSFDDRMNTEAFF. The DNA of the CDR3 is TGTGCCAGCAGCTTCGACGACAGAATGAACACTGAAGCTTTCTTT.

The chain employs TRBV6-2 or TRBV6-3 and TRBJ2-1, with a tentative D call TRBD1 (7 bases). The germline CDR1 and CDR2 sequences are MNHEY and SVGEGT. This CDR3 contains 15 residues. Trimming removed 5 bases from V and 2 bases from J, with 13 bases in between. The CDR3 sequence is CASSPGGLAYNEQFF. The CDR3 nucleotides read TGTGCCAGCAGTCCAGGGGGGTTAGCCTACAATGAGCAGTTCTTC.

The chain has TRBV20-1 and TRBJ1-1; 7 bases align to TRBD1. Germline-derived CDR1 and CDR2 are DFQATT and SNEGSKA (reference sequence). The CDR3 has 13 residues. The CDR3 here is CSPRQGLNTEAFF. DNA of the CDR3: TGCAGCCCCCGACAGGGCCTGAACACTGAAGCTTTCTTT.

The V call is TRBV4-1, the J call TRBJ2-5; D perhaps matches TRBD1 (6 bases). V dropped 1 base and J dropped 3 bases, with 21 bases sitting between them. CDR3 length equals 18 residues. Per germline, CDR1 MGHRA and CDR2 YSYEKL. The CDR3 bases are TGCGCCAGCAGCCAAGTTCATCCTGAACAGGGACCTGAAGAGACCCAGTACTTC. It encodes CASSQVHPEQGPEETQYF.

This clonotype has only a few counts. This chain links TRBV20-1 with TRBJ1-6, with 9 nucleotides matching TRBD1. V trimming: 1 base; J trimming: 9 bases; junction bases outside the gene matches: 4. This CDR3 is 14 amino acids long. Germline-derived CDR1 and CDR2 are DFQATT and SNEGSKA (reference sequence). The CDR3, as DNA: TGCAGTGCTAGAGGTACAGGGGGCTCTTCACCCCTCCACTTT. This translates into CSARGTGGSSPLHF.

The chain employs TRBV6-5 and TRBJ1-6, with 8 bases matching TRBD1. Germline V gives CDR1 MNHEY, CDR2 SVGAGI. The CDR3 contains 15 residues. The ends lost 2 bases at V and 5 bases at J; junction bases unmatched: 2. The CDR3 reads CASSYQTGDNSPLHF. Written as DNA, the CDR3 is TGTGCCAGCAGTTACCAGACAGGGGATAATTCACCCCTCCACTTT.

This clonotype was seen a handful of times. The V gene is TRBV2, the J gene TRBJ2-1; D is unresolved. Trimming removed 5 bases from V and 4 bases from J, with 9 bases in between. CDR1 is SNHLY and CDR2 is FYNNEI in the germline V gene. This CDR3 has 13 residues. DNA of the CDR3: TGTGCCAGCAGTACGAACCGTTACAATGAGCAGTTCTTC. Its translation is CASSTNRYNEQFF.

This clonotype was detected a few times. The rearrangement joins TRBV29-1 to TRBJ2-5; unclear D gene. This CDR3 region has 9 residues. Trimming pared 7 bases from V and 9 bases from J, leaving 9 bases between. The V gene's germline CDR1 is SQVTM and CDR2 ANQGSEA. The CDR3 DNA follows: TGCAGCGCTGGGGATTCCCAGTACTTC. Encoded protein: CSAGDSQYF.

The genes are TRBV6-5 and TRBJ1-6, with TRBD1 identical over 8 bases. The CDR3 sequence is 15 residues long. CDR1 and CDR2 from the germline V gene are MNHEY and SVGAGI. Trimming cost V 2 bases and J 10 bases; bases outside gene matches: 7. In nucleotides, the CDR3 is TGTGCCAGCAGTTACACCGGGCAGGGGGCCTCACCCCTCCACTTT. It translates to CASSYTGQGASPLHF.

The chain is built from TRBV4-2 and TRBJ2-3; D might be TRBD1 (6 bases). The CDR3 is 15 residues long. V lost 0 bases, J lost 6 bases, and 13 bases lay in between. Germline V CDR1 and CDR2: LGHNA, YNFKEQ. In nucleotides, the CDR3 is TGTGCCAGCAGCCAAGATGTTGGGGGCGGGGATACGCAGTATTTT. Protein product: CASSQDVGGGDTQYF.

This clonotype was picked up a small number of times. The chain uses TRBV4-2 and TRBJ1-1; D might be TRBD1 (6 bases). V was cut by 0 bases and J by 0 bases, with 17 bases left in between. This CDR3 region has 18 residues. Per germline, CDR1 LGHNA and CDR2 YNFKEQ. Written as DNA, the CDR3 is TGTGCCAGCAGCCAAGATCTGAAGGCAGCAGGGGTGAACACTGAAGCTTTCTTT. Translation: CASSQDLKAAGVNTEAFF.

The chain couples TRBV29-1 to TRBJ1-2; tentative D call: TRBD1 (6 bases). Looked up from germline, CDR1 is SQVTM and CDR2 is ANQGSEA. The CDR3 covers 12 residues. Trimming removed 6 bases from V and 3 bases from J, with 11 bases in between. CDR3 sequence reads: CSVYRVDYGYTF. In DNA form, the CDR3 reads TGCAGCGTGTACAGGGTGGACTATGGCTACACCTTC.

This rearrangement joins TRBV29-1 to TRBJ2-7, with D hard to call. CDR1 and CDR2 (germline): SQVTM, ANQGSEA. V lost 4 bases and J lost 0, with 7 bases in between. The CDR3 runs 12 residues. Here the CDR3 reads CSVAPSSYEQYF. The CDR3 DNA reads as TGCAGCGTTGCACCTTCCTCCTACGAGCAGTACTTC.

This clonotype has only a few counts. The genes are TRBV27 and TRBJ2-2; tentatively, D is TRBD1 (5 bases). The CDR3 consists of 16 residues. V was shortened by 3 bases and J by 6 bases, with 17 bases between the two germline ends. Looked up from germline, CDR1 is MNHEY and CDR2 is SMNVEV (reference sequence). The CDR3 is CASSLGRAGSSGELFF. The CDR3, as DNA: TGTGCCAGCAGTTTGGGCAGGGCCGGATCCTCCGGGGAGCTGTTTTTT.

This clonotype was picked up a small number of times. V and J are TRBV20-1 and TRBJ2-7, with D perhaps TRBD1 (5 bases). Between the trimmed V and J ends, which lost 5 bases and 0 bases, there was a span of 14 bases. CDR1 and CDR2 (germline): DFQATT, SNEGSKA (reference sequence). The CDR3 sequence is 14 residues long. CDR3 region: CSAPDRDVSYEQYF. The CDR3 DNA follows: TGCAGTGCTCCCGACAGAGACGTCTCCTACGAGCAGTACTTC.